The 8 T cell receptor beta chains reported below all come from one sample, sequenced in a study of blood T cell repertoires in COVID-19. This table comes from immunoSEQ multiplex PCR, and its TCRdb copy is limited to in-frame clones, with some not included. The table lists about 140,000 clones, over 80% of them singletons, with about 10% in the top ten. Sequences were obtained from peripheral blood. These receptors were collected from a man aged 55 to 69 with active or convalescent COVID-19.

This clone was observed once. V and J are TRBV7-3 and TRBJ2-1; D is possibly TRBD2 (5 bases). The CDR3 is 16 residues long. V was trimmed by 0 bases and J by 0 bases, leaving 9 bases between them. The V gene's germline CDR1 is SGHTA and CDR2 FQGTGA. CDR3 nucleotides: TGTGCCAGCAGCTTAACGTTTGGGAGCTCCTACAATGAGCAGTTCTTC. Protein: CASSLTFGSSYNEQFF.

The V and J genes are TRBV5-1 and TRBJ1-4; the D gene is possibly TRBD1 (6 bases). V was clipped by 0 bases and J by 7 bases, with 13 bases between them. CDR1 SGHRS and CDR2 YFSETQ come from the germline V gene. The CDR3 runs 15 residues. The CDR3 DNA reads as TGCGCCAGCAGCTTGGCAGGGGATGGGGCTGAAAAACTGTTTTTT. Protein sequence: CASSLAGDGAEKLFF.

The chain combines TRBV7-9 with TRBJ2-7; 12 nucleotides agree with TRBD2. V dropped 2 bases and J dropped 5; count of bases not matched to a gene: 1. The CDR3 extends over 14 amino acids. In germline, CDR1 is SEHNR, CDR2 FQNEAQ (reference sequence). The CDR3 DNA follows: TGTGCCAGCAGCTTAAGACTAGCGGGAGACGAGCAGTACTTC. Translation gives CASSLRLAGDEQYF.

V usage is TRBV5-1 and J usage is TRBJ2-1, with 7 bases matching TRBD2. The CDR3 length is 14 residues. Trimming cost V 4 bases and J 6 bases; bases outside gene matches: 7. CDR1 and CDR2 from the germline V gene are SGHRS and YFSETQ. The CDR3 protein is CASSREVTINEQFF. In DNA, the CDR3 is TGCGCCAGCAGCCGGGAGGTCACCATCAATGAGCAGTTCTTC. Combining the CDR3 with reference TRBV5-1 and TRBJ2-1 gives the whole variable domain KAGVTQTPRYLIKTRGQQVTLSCSPISGHRSVSWYQQTPGQGLQFLFEYFSETQRNKGNFPGRFSGRQFSNSRSEMNVSTLELGDSALYLCASSREVTINEQFFGPGTRLTVL.

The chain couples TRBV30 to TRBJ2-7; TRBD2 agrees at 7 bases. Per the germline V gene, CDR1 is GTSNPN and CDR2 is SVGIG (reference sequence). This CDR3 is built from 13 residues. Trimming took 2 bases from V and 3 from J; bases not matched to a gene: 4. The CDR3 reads CAWSPGLVYEQYF. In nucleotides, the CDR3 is TGTGCCTGGAGTCCAGGACTAGTCTACGAGCAGTACTTC. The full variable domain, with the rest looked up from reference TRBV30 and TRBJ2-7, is SQTIHQWPATLVQPVGSPLSLECTVEGTSNPNLYWYRQAAGRGLQLLFYSVGIGQISSEVPQNLSASRPQDRQFILSSKKLLLSDSGFYLCAWSPGLVYEQYFGPGTRLTVT.

Here the CDR3 reads CASSLTMSSGSSPYEQYF. The CDR3 DNA reads as TGTGCCAGCAGCTTAACCATGTCTAGCGGGAGTTCACCCTACGAGCAGTACTTC. J is TRBJ2-7 and V is TRBV14; 10 positions match TRBD2. The CDR3 has 18 residues. V trimming: 5 bases; J trimming: 2 bases; junction bases outside the gene matches: 15. Germline CDR1 SGHDN, CDR2 FVKESK.

The CDR3: CASSLEGSRDTGFYEQYF. The DNA of the CDR3 is TGTGCCAGCAGTCTTGAAGGGAGCCGGGACACCGGGTTCTACGAGCAGTACTTC. The chain combines TRBV5-5 with TRBJ2-7; D possibly corresponds to TRBD1 (6 bases). Per germline, CDR1 SGHKS and CDR2 YYEKEE (reference sequence). The V gene lost 5 bases and the J gene lost 3 bases, with 27 bases spanning the gap. CDR3 length: 18 residues.

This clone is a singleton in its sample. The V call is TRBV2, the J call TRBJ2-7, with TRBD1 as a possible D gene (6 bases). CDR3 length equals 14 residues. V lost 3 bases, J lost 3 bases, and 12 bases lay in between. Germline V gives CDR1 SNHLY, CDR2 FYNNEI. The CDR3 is CASSDRDNLYEQYF. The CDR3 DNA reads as TGTGCCAGCAGTGATCGGGACAACCTCTACGAGCAGTACTTC.